Below, 17 T cell receptor beta chains from the same sample are listed, as sequenced in a study of blood T cell repertoires in COVID-19. This table comes from immunoSEQ multiplex PCR, and its TCRdb copy is limited to in-frame clones, with some not included. The repertoire holds 200,000 to 250,000 clones, around four fifths seen once, with roughly 2% in the top ten. Sequencing used peripheral blood. These receptors came from a young man who had recovered from COVID-19.

This chain connects TRBV2 to TRBJ1-6; 8 bases match TRBD1. The germline gives CDR1 SNHLY, CDR2 FYNNEI. Losses at the gene ends were 6 bases for V and 6 bases for J; bases not matched to a gene: 1. The CDR3 consists of 13 residues. CDR3 bases: TGTGCCAGCAGGACAGGGGTTAATTCACCCCTCCACTTT. This codes for CASRTGVNSPLHF.

This rearrangement joins TRBV5-4 to TRBJ2-5; 9 nucleotides match TRBD2. The length of the CDR3 is 15 residues. Trimming at V came to 1 base and at J to 4 bases, leaving 5 bases not matched to a gene. The germline V gene encodes CDR1 SGHNT and CDR2 YYREEE (reference sequence). Here the CDR3 reads CASSLYQAGGETQYF. CDR3 DNA: TGTGCCAGCAGCTTGTATCAAGCGGGGGGAGAGACCCAGTACTTC.

This clone occurred a few times. The CDR3 region is CASRGQGTYEQYF. The CDR3 DNA reads TGTGCCAGCAGGGGACAGGGGACCTACGAGCAGTACTTC. The rearrangement links TRBV3-1 (or the pseudogene TRBV3-2) to TRBJ2-7, with 10 nucleotides matching TRBD1. Germline loops: CDR1 LGHDT, CDR2 YNNKEL (reference sequence). Germline trimming cut 6 bases from V and 2 bases from J; bases unmatched to any gene: 1. CDR3 length: 13 amino acids.

In nucleotides, the CDR3 is TGTGCCAGCAGCGTAGAAGGGGACTCTGGAAACACCATATATTTT. It translates to CASSVEGDSGNTIYF. The rearrangement uses TRBV9 and TRBJ1-3, with D possibly being TRBD1 (5 bases). The CDR3 is 15 residues long. Trimming removed 0 bases at V and 0 bases at J, with 7 bases between. Germline assignment: CDR1 SGDLS and CDR2 YYNGEE.

The chain joins TRBV9 to TRBJ2-1; D ambiguous. Germline V CDR1 and CDR2: SGDLS, YYNGEE. This CDR3 comprises 12 residues. V lost 0 bases and J 6 bases, leaving 4 bases between the germline ends. The CDR3 sequence is CASSVDINEQFF. The CDR3 coding sequence is TGTGCCAGCAGCGTAGATATCAATGAGCAGTTCTTC.

The V call is TRBV5-1, the J call TRBJ2-6, with 9 bases that match TRBD1. V gave up 0 bases and J gave up 0 bases; unmatched junction bases: 4. The CDR3 runs to 18 residues. Germline CDR1 is SGHRS and CDR2 is YFSETQ. The CDR3 nucleotides read TGCGCCAGCAGCTTGGGCGGACAGGGGACCTCTGGGGCCAACGTCCTGACTTTC. Translated, it gives CASSLGGQGTSGANVLTF.

This clone was seen a few times. This CDR3 reads CASSQVENTEAFF. Here the CDR3 DNA reads TGTGCCAGCAGCCAGGTGGAGAACACTGAAGCTTTCTTT. The J gene is TRBJ1-1, the V gene TRBV7-6; D is ambiguous. This CDR3 has 13 amino acids. In germline, CDR1 is SGHVS, CDR2 FNYEAQ. Trimming shortened V by 5 bases and J by 1 base, and 8 bases separated the two germline ends. Looking up the rest from reference TRBV7-6 and TRBJ1-1 gives the full variable domain: GAGVSQSPRYKVTKRGQDVALRCDPISGHVSLYWYRQALGQGPEFLTYFNYEAQQDKSGLPNDRFSAERPEGSISTLTIQRTEQRDSAMYRCASSQVENTEAFFGQGTRLTVV.

The V gene is TRBV28, the J gene TRBJ1-1; 8 nucleotides line up with TRBD1. The CDR3 is made up of 14 amino acids. Trimming at V came to 7 bases and at J to 4 bases, leaving 8 bases not matched to a gene. Germline assignment: CDR1 MDHEN and CDR2 SYDVKM. The CDR3 protein is CASTADRDSTEAFF. The CDR3 region has the DNA TGTGCCAGCACCGCGGACAGGGACAGCACTGAAGCTTTCTTT. The variable domain in full, completed from reference TRBV28 and TRBJ1-1, reads DVKVTQSSRYLVKRTGEKVFLECVQDMDHENMFWYRQDPGLGLRLIYFSYDVKMKEKGDIPEGYSVSREKKERFSLILESASTNQTSMYLCASTADRDSTEAFFGQGTRLTVV.

V gene TRBV4-1 combines with J gene TRBJ1-2; the D is unclear. The CDR3 contains 15 residues. The germline CDR1 and CDR2 sequences are MGHRA and YSYEKL. With 3 bases removed from V and 2 bases from J, the gap between germline ends came to 13 bases. The CDR3 is CASSQGTGVNYGYTF. The CDR3 DNA reads as TGCGCCAGCAGCCAGGGTACCGGGGTAAACTATGGCTACACCTTC.

This chain links TRBV7-3 with TRBJ2-2; no clear D gene. This CDR3 comprises 15 residues. V dropped 1 base and J dropped 3 bases, with 9 bases sitting between them. Germline CDR1 SGHTA, CDR2 FQGTGA. CDR3 nucleotides: TGTGCCAGCAGCTTAAACAGTTTTGACACCGGGGAGCTGTTTTTT. Protein sequence: CASSLNSFDTGELFF.

This chain uses TRBV6-6 with TRBJ2-7; D possibly corresponds to TRBD2 (5 bases). The CDR3 covers 14 residues. Germline V gives CDR1 MNHNY, CDR2 SVGAGI (reference sequence). V lost 0 bases to trimming and J lost 6 bases, with 12 bases between them. The CDR3 DNA reads TGTGCCAGCAGTTACTCGACGGCTAGCCCCGAGCAGTACTTC. It specifies CASSYSTASPEQYF.

The V gene is TRBV7-9, the J gene TRBJ1-1, with TRBD1 identical over 8 bases. The length of the CDR3 is 15 residues. After removal of 3 bases from V and 2 bases from J, the junction contained 5 bases not matched to a gene. From germline, CDR1 is SEHNR and CDR2 FQNEAQ (reference sequence). CDR3 protein: CASSLGQGANTEAFF. As DNA, the CDR3 is TGTGCCAGCAGCTTGGGTCAGGGGGCCAACACTGAAGCTTTCTTT. The whole variable domain, filled in from reference TRBV7-9 and TRBJ1-1, reads DTGVSQNPRHKITKRGQNVTFRCDPISEHNRLYWYRQTLGQGPEFLTYFQNEAQLEKSRLLSDRFSAERPKGSFSTLEIQRTEQGDSAMYLCASSLGQGANTEAFFGQGTRLTVV.

This clone was recorded a few times. The chain carries TRBV10-1 and TRBJ1-1, with D maybe TRBD1 (6 bases). CDR3 length equals 13 residues. Trimming shortened V by 0 bases and J by 8 bases, and 10 bases separated the two germline ends. Per germline, CDR1 WNHNN and CDR2 SYGVQD (reference sequence). The CDR3 is CASSESGAAEAFF. CDR3 nucleotide sequence: TGCGCCAGCAGTGAGTCGGGGGCGGCGGAAGCTTTCTTT.

The rearrangement links TRBV18 to TRBJ2-3, with 14 bases aligning to TRBD2. V lost 3 bases and J lost 1; bases outside the gene matches: 3. Germline V gene data show CDR1 as KGHSH and CDR2 as LQKENI. The CDR3 is 17 residues long. CDR3 loop: CASSPGLAGVRTDTQYF. The CDR3 DNA sequence: TGTGCCAGCTCACCGGGACTAGCGGGGGTTCGCACAGATACGCAGTATTTT.

This CDR3 reads CRADAPGQGAYEQFF. Here the CDR3 DNA reads TGCAGGGCTGACGCTCCGGGACAGGGGGCCTATGAGCAGTTCTTC. This chain links TRBV29-1 with TRBJ2-1; 12 bases map to TRBD1. Germline V gene lookup returns CDR1 SQVTM and CDR2 ANQGSEA. This CDR3 comprises 15 residues.

This clone was detected only a few times. The gene calls are TRBV7-8 and TRBJ2-7; 7 nucleotides align to TRBD2. V lost 0 bases, J lost 4 bases, and 6 bases stayed unmatched. Per the germline V gene, CDR1 is SGHVS and CDR2 is FQNEAQ. The CDR3 runs to 15 residues. The CDR3 DNA sequence: TGTGCCAGCAGCTTAGCGCAGGGACTATCTTACGAGCAGTACGTC. Amino acids: CASSLAQGLSYEQYV.

In this sample, this clone turned up once. J is TRBJ1-2 and V is TRBV27; 7 bases are shared with TRBD1. Germline V gives CDR1 MNHEY, CDR2 SMNVEV (reference sequence). There are 12 residues in the CDR3. J was trimmed by 7 bases and V by 6 bases; bases with no gene match: 5. CDR3 bases: TGTGCCAGCAGCGGGACAGCTGGTGGCTACACCTTC. This codes for CASSGTAGGYTF.